The sequence of this T cell receptor beta chain was determined in a study of blood T cell repertoires in COVID-19. Background on the study: Researchers got acute and convalescent COVID-19 samples from the United States, Italy and Spain. From T cells, B-cell-depleted T cells, or PBMCs came the material, which was cDNA or gDNA.

This CDR3 has 14 residues. V lost 3 bases, J lost 5 bases, and 14 bases lay in between. Germline-derived CDR1 and CDR2 are GTSNPN and SVGIG (reference sequence). Data came from immunoSEQ multiplex PCR; TCRdb stores just in-frame clones and leaves some out. The sample holds around 220,000 clones; over 75% are singletons and the top ten take 1.9%. The sample holds a few counts of this clone. This sequence joins TRBV30 and TRBJ2-4; D gene unclear. Input material: peripheral blood. This clonotype was sampled from a man aged 40-50 years with active or convalescent COVID-19. The CDR3 spells CAWRMRETQNIQYF. In nucleotides, the CDR3 is TGTGCCTGGAGAATGCGCGAGACTCAAAACATTCAGTACTTC.